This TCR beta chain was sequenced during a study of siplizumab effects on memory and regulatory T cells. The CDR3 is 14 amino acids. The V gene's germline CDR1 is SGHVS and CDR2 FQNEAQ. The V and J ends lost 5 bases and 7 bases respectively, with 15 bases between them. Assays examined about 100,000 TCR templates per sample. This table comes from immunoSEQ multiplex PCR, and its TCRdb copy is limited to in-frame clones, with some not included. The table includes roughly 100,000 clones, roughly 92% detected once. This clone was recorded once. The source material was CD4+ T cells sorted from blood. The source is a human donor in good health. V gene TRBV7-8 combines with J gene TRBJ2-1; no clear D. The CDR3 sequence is CASSPTTYLNEQFF. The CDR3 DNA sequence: TGTGCCAGCAGCCCAACCACCTATTTAAATGAGCAGTTCTTC.